Below are 9 T cell receptor beta chains sequenced from a single sample in a study of blood T cell repertoires in COVID-19. Sequencing was performed with immunoSEQ multiplex PCR; in TCRdb, only in-frame clones are kept and a portion is missing. This table has approximately 200,000 clones, approximately 80% appearing once. Sequenced material: peripheral blood. The receptors derive from a woman in her sixties or seventies who had recovered from COVID-19.

The rearrangement links TRBV11-3 to TRBJ2-1, with TRBD2 identical over 7 bases. Trimming took 5 bases from V and 5 from J; bases not matched to a gene: 9. CDR3 size: 15 residues. Germline CDR1 reads SGHNT; CDR2 reads YENEEA. CDR3 DNA sequence: TGTGCCAGCAGCCTGGGGCTAGCGGATAACAATGAGCAGTTCTTC. Translated: CASSLGLADNNEQFF.

This clone has just one count. CDR3 DNA: TGTGCCAGCAGCTTAAGCGGGGGGGGCTACGAGCAGTACTTC. It specifies CASSLSGGGYEQYF. The chain carries TRBV7-2 and TRBJ2-7; 10 bases agree with TRBD2. Trimming at V came to 2 bases and at J to 3 bases, leaving 1 base not matched to a gene. Germline V lookup: CDR1 SGHTA, CDR2 FQGNSA. The CDR3 is 14 amino acids.

The chain recombines TRBV7-3 with TRBJ1-2, with D tentatively TRBD1 (6 bases). The germline V gene encodes CDR1 SGHTA and CDR2 FQGTGA. This CDR3 comprises 16 residues. Trimming cost V 5 bases and J 8 bases, with 24 bases left between them. The CDR3 sequence: CASSPQGAVSTMGYTF. CDR3 nucleotide sequence: TGTGCCAGCAGCCCACAGGGTGCAGTCTCCACCATGGGCTACACCTTC.

The V gene is TRBV4-3, the J gene TRBJ2-3; perhaps TRBD2 as D (5 bases). Germline V gene lookup returns CDR1 LGHNA and CDR2 YSLEER. The CDR3 totals 14 residues. Trimming stripped 4 bases from V and 0 bases from J, with 8 bases between. This CDR3 is CASSLWTSTDTQYF. The CDR3 DNA sequence: TGCGCCAGCAGCCTCTGGACTAGCACAGATACGCAGTATTTT.

J is TRBJ1-3 and V is TRBV12-5; no definite D call. Trimming stripped 0 bases from V and 0 bases from J, with 18 bases between. Germline loops: CDR1 LGHNT, CDR2 FRNRAP. This CDR3 contains 19 residues. In DNA form, the CDR3 reads TGTGCTAGTGGTTTGGTATTTATGGCAGCGAAACGCTCTGGAAACACCATATATTTT. Its translation is CASGLVFMAAKRSGNTIYF.

The chain has TRBV2 and TRBJ2-5; 11 bases map to TRBD2. V lost 3 bases, J lost 1 base, and 4 bases stayed unmatched. This CDR3 spans 16 amino acids. Germline-derived CDR1 and CDR2 are SNHLY and FYNNEI. CDR3 sequence: CASSEVAGGFQETQYF. CDR3 in DNA: TGTGCCAGCAGTGAGGTAGCGGGGGGGTTCCAAGAGACCCAGTACTTC.

The rearrangement uses TRBV15 and TRBJ2-1, with D possibly TRBD2 on 6 matching bases. The CDR3 sequence is 16 residues long. CDR1 and CDR2 (germline): LNHNV, YYDKDF (reference sequence). Trimming cost V 4 bases and J 4 bases, with 17 bases left between them. Here the CDR3 reads CATSTSRRGGYNEQFF. CDR3 coding DNA: TGTGCCACCAGCACATCCCGCCGTGGGGGGTACAATGAGCAGTTCTTC.

The chain carries TRBV19 and TRBJ1-5; 7 nucleotides align to TRBD1. The ends lost 5 bases at V and 4 bases at J; junction bases unmatched: 2. In germline, CDR1 is LNHDA, CDR2 SQIVND (reference sequence). The CDR3 contains 13 residues. This chain's CDR3 is CASSRDRNQPQHF. CDR3 bases: TGTGCCAGTAGTCGGGACAGAAATCAGCCCCAGCATTTT.

The chain joins TRBV9 to TRBJ1-6; D remains unclear. Trimming left V 4 bases short and J 8 bases short, with 10 bases between. The CDR3 extends over 13 amino acids. Germline CDR1 and CDR2: SGDLS and YYNGEE. The CDR3 loop is CASSPAVDSPLHF. As DNA, the CDR3 is TGTGCCAGCAGCCCGGCGGTGGATTCACCCCTCCACTTT.